Each of the 24 T cell receptor beta chains below was sequenced from the same sample in a study of cytomegalovirus exposure and HLA in healthy donors. Using immunoSEQ multiplex PCR, the repertoire was profiled, and TCRdb retains in-frame clones only, with some absent. The sample comprises tens of thousands of clones, 85% to 95% of which are singletons, and roughly 1.2% rests with the top ten. The material sequenced was PBMCs. These receptors were obtained from a man younger than 30 in good health and CMV-seronegative.

CDR3 bases: TGTGCCAGCAGCCCCAGGGTGGGGACTGAAGCTTTCTTT. It specifies CASSPRVGTEAFF. The chain combines TRBV27 with TRBJ1-1, with D possibly TRBD1 on 5 matching bases. V shed 6 bases and J shed 5 bases, with 13 bases lying between them. There are 13 residues in the CDR3. Germline lookup yields CDR1 MNHEY and CDR2 SMNVEV (reference sequence).

As DNA, the CDR3 is TGTGCCAGCAGTCCAAACTACAATGAGCAGTTCTTC. Amino acid sequence: CASSPNYNEQFF. This chain links TRBV27 with TRBJ2-1; no firm D call. Trimming pared 5 bases from V and 3 bases from J, leaving 5 bases between. This CDR3 contains 12 residues. Germline loops: CDR1 MNHEY, CDR2 SMNVEV (reference sequence).

V is TRBV4-1 and J is TRBJ2-3; 9 nucleotides align to TRBD1. The CDR3 spans 16 residues. Looked up from germline, CDR1 is MGHRA and CDR2 is YSYEKL. J gave up 4 bases and V 0 bases, and 5 bases lay outside the gene matches. In nucleotides, the CDR3 is TGCGCCAGCAGCCAAGACCCGGGACAGGGATCAGATACGCAGTATTTT. Protein sequence: CASSQDPGQGSDTQYF.

This rearrangement joins TRBV2 to TRBJ2-7; tentative D call: TRBD2 (5 bases). V was pared by 2 bases and J by 0 bases, with 11 bases between. Looked up from germline, CDR1 is SNHLY and CDR2 is FYNNEI. The CDR3 loop spans 15 amino acids. CDR3 sequence (DNA): TGTGCCAGCAGTGAAAGTGGGAGAGGCTCCTACGAGCAGTACTTC. Its protein product is CASSESGRGSYEQYF.

This clone appeared a single time. This chain joins TRBV7-2 and TRBJ1-4; D may be TRBD1 (6 bases). Per germline, CDR1 SGHTA and CDR2 FQGNSA. The CDR3 sequence is 13 residues long. Trimming pared 5 bases from V and 8 bases from J, leaving 12 bases between. CDR3: CASSPWTDEKLFF. The CDR3 DNA reads as TGTGCCAGCAGCCCCTGGACAGACGAAAAACTGTTTTTT.

The V and J genes are TRBV19 and TRBJ2-7; 7 bases map to TRBD1. Germline trimming cut 4 bases from V and 2 bases from J; bases unmatched to any gene: 8. The CDR3 contains 15 residues. CDR1 and CDR2 from the germline V gene are LNHDA and SQIVND (reference sequence). The CDR3 reads CASSSKTGPTYEQYF. The CDR3 DNA reads as TGTGCCAGTAGTAGCAAGACAGGGCCGACCTACGAGCAGTACTTC.

About this clone: This may be a read error: a much more frequent sequence differs by one nucleotide. Other DNA sequences from this sample encode an identical CDR3 as well. The chain recombines TRBV7-9 with TRBJ2-7; unclear D gene. The CDR3 length is 13 residues. The germline V and J ends were trimmed by 1 base and 0 bases, with 4 bases remaining between them. Looked up from germline, CDR1 is SEHNR and CDR2 is FQNEAQ (reference sequence). The CDR3 DNA sequence: TGTGCCAGCAGCTTAGATAGCTCCTACGAGCAGTACTTC. Translating it yields CASSLDSSYEQYF.

V gene TRBV28 combines with J gene TRBJ2-7; 9 nucleotides align to TRBD1. Germline assignment: CDR1 MDHEN and CDR2 SYDVKM. CDR3 length: 19 amino acids. With V trimmed by 5 bases and J by 5 bases, 22 bases remained unmatched. CDR3: CASSISGTGFVISVNEQYF. As DNA, the CDR3 is TGTGCCAGCAGTATATCGGGGACAGGGTTTGTGATAAGCGTCAACGAGCAGTACTTC.

This chain uses TRBV5-6 with TRBJ2-5; D is possibly TRBD2 (5 bases). The CDR3 length is 14 residues. Looked up from germline, CDR1 is SGHDT and CDR2 is YYEEEE. Trimming left V 0 bases short and J 5 bases short, with 11 bases between. CDR3 sequence: CASSLEATTETQYF. The CDR3 DNA reads TGTGCCAGCAGCTTGGAGGCGACTACCGAGACCCAGTACTTC. Full variable domain (remainder filled in from reference TRBV5-6 and TRBJ2-5): DAGVTQSPTHLIKTRGQQVTLRCSPKSGHDTVSWYQQALGQGPQFIFQYYEEEERQRGNFPDRFSGHQFPNYSSELNVNALLLGDSALYLCASSLEATTETQYFGPGTRLLVL.

This chain links TRBV4-1 with TRBJ2-2; perhaps TRBD1 as D (6 bases). Per germline, CDR1 MGHRA and CDR2 YSYEKL. This CDR3 comprises 15 residues. Trimming took 5 bases from V and 2 from J, leaving 12 bases between them. The CDR3 here is CASSSRQANTGELFF. The CDR3, as DNA: TGCGCCAGCAGCTCCCGACAGGCTAACACCGGGGAGCTGTTTTTT.

This rearrangement joins TRBV4-2 to TRBJ1-1; the D gene is possibly TRBD1 (6 bases). V lost 3 bases to trimming and J lost 7 bases, with 12 bases between them. The CDR3 sequence is 13 residues long. CDR1 and CDR2 (germline): LGHNA, YNFKEQ. The CDR3 DNA is TGTGCCAGCAGCCACGCAACAGGGAATGAAGCTTTCTTT. Amino acids: CASSHATGNEAFF.

The chain combines TRBV29-1 with TRBJ1-1; D is unclear. The CDR3 spans 12 residues. V lost 8 bases to trimming and J lost 1 base, with 11 bases between them. Germline loops: CDR1 SQVTM, CDR2 ANQGSEA. The CDR3 nucleotides are TGCAGCTCCAGAGGGCAGAACACTGAAGCTTTCTTT. It yields the protein CSSRGQNTEAFF.

V gene TRBV7-2 combines with J gene TRBJ2-1; 9 bases agree with TRBD2. The J segment lost 11 bases and the V segment lost 0 bases, leaving 5 bases of the junction unmatched. CDR3 length equals 14 residues. CDR1 is SGHTA and CDR2 is FQGNSA in the germline V gene. The CDR3 reads CASSLAGREGQQFF. The CDR3 DNA is TGTGCCAGCAGCTTAGCAGGGCGGGAGGGCCAGCAGTTCTTC. Combining the CDR3 with reference TRBV7-2 and TRBJ2-1 gives the whole variable domain GAGVSQSPSNKVTEKGKDVELRCDPISGHTALYWYRQSLGQGLEFLIYFQGNSAPDKSGLPSDRFSAERTGGSVSTLTIQRTQQEDSAVYLCASSLAGREGQQFFGPGTRLTVL.

This chain joins TRBV11-2 and TRBJ2-7; 13 bases fit TRBD2. The CDR3 totals 15 residues. V dropped 5 bases and J dropped 5; count of bases not matched to a gene: 6. Germline V gene lookup returns CDR1 SGHAT and CDR2 FQNNGV. The CDR3 DNA is TGTGCCAGCAGCACGGGACTAGCGGGAAGGAACGAGCAGTACTTC. It yields the protein CASSTGLAGRNEQYF.

This clone was seen a single time. The chain has TRBV2 and TRBJ1-2; weak D call: TRBD1 (6 bases). This CDR3 region has 14 residues. Trimming pared 5 bases from V and 2 bases from J, leaving 12 bases between. Germline V gene lookup returns CDR1 SNHLY and CDR2 FYNNEI. CDR3 DNA: TGTGCCAGCAGTAACAGGGTTATGAACTATGGCTACACCTTC. This gives the protein CASSNRVMNYGYTF.

The J gene is TRBJ1-3, the V gene TRBV2; 7 bases agree with TRBD1. The CDR3 is 13 residues long. Unmatched junction bases numbered 4, after V lost 7 bases and J lost 4 bases. Germline lookup yields CDR1 SNHLY and CDR2 FYNNEI. CDR3 nucleotide sequence: TGTGCCAGCAAGGGGGCGGGGGGAAACACCATATATTTT. It codes for CASKGAGGNTIYF.

The CDR3 nucleotides are TGTGCCAGCAGTCGGGAGGCCTACGAGCAGTACTTC. Residues: CASSREAYEQYF. The rearrangement uses TRBV11-2 and TRBJ2-7; 7 bases are shared with TRBD2. The CDR3 spans 12 residues. J gave up 2 bases and V 6 bases, and 1 base lay outside the gene matches. Germline CDR1 reads SGHAT; CDR2 reads FQNNGV. The full variable domain, its missing parts supplied by reference TRBV11-2 and TRBJ2-7, is EAGVAQSPRYKIIEKRQSVAFWCNPISGHATLYWYQQILGQGPKLLIQFQNNGVVDDSQLPKDRFSAERLKGVDSTLKIQPAKLEDSAVYLCASSREAYEQYFGPGTRLTVT.

The rearrangement links TRBV10-3 to TRBJ2-2; D is unresolved. The germline CDR1 and CDR2 sequences are ENHRY and SYGVKD. V lost 2 bases to trimming and J lost 8 bases, with 3 bases between them. This CDR3 region has 11 residues. The CDR3 reads CAISETGELFF. In DNA, the CDR3 is TGTGCCATCAGTGAGACAGGGGAGCTGTTTTTT.

The chain carries TRBV6-6 and TRBJ1-5; the D is unclear. There are 16 residues in the CDR3. V was pared by 0 bases and J by 0 bases, with 9 bases between. Germline V gives CDR1 MNHNY, CDR2 SVGAGI (reference sequence). The CDR3 spells CASSYSEGISNQPQHF. Here the CDR3 DNA reads TGTGCCAGCAGTTACTCAGAGGGAATTAGCAATCAGCCCCAGCATTTT.

About this clone: One end of the junction does not line up with germline, which may come from a read error. The chain employs TRBV7-7 and TRBJ1-1; the D gene is possibly TRBD1 (5 bases). This CDR3 is 16 amino acids long. Looked up from germline, CDR1 is SSHAT and CDR2 is FNYEAQ (reference sequence). The CDR3 reads CASSLSDKGRGGWAFF. CDR3 bases: TGTGCTAGCAGCTTATCCGACAAGGGAAGGGGAGGTTGGGCTTTCTTT.

The chain carries TRBV13 and TRBJ2-7; 12 bases map to TRBD2. J lost 5 bases, V lost 5 bases, and 16 bases had no gene match. CDR3 length: 18 residues. Germline CDR1 is PRHDT and CDR2 is FYEKMQ (reference sequence). CDR3 DNA: TGTGCCAGCAGCAACCGACTAGCGGGAGATCCCCTTCCCCACGAGCAGTACTTC. It yields the protein CASSNRLAGDPLPHEQYF.

The V and J genes are TRBV5-1 and TRBJ2-2; 9 bases line up with TRBD1. Per the germline V gene, CDR1 is SGHRS and CDR2 is YFSETQ. Unmatched junction bases numbered 8, after V lost 4 bases and J lost 4 bases. The CDR3 is 16 amino acids. The CDR3 loop is CASSLGGTGFTGELFF. The CDR3 coding sequence is TGCGCCAGCAGCCTCGGCGGGACAGGGTTCACCGGGGAGCTGTTTTTT.

This clone was seen just once. V gene TRBV28 combines with J gene TRBJ2-1, with 9 bases that match TRBD2. V lost 6 bases to trimming and J lost 2 bases; unmatched junction nucleotides: 8. Germline CDR1 is MDHEN and CDR2 is SYDVKM. CDR3 length: 16 residues. The CDR3 here is CASSSQAGGPYNEQFF. The CDR3, as DNA: TGTGCCAGCAGCTCTCAAGCGGGAGGACCCTACAATGAGCAGTTCTTC.

The chain is built from TRBV7-9 and TRBJ2-7, with a tentative D call TRBD2 (6 bases). Germline V gene data show CDR1 as SEHNR and CDR2 as FQNEAQ (reference sequence). The V end was cut by 1 base, the J end by 3 bases, with 16 bases between. This CDR3 comprises 16 residues. Written as DNA, the CDR3 is TGTGCCAGCAGCTTAGATCGGGCGGGACCAGGCTACGAGCAGTACTTC. Encoded protein: CASSLDRAGPGYEQYF.